The 20 T cell receptor beta chains below come from one sample, sequenced in a study of blood T cell repertoires in COVID-19. Measured with immunoSEQ multiplex PCR; TCRdb has only the in-frame clones, and not every one. The sample holds roughly 240,000 clones, around nine tenths seen once. The sample consisted of peripheral blood. The receptors derive from a woman aged 55-70 years who had recovered from COVID-19.

The chain couples TRBV7-2 to TRBJ2-5, with 13 nucleotides matching TRBD2. CDR1 is SGHTA, CDR2 FQGNSA, per germline. The length of the CDR3 is 16 residues. The junction had 4 bases not matched to a gene; V was cut back by 5 bases and J by 1 base. The CDR3 here is CASSVGLAGAQETQYF. In DNA, the CDR3 is TGTGCCAGCAGCGTCGGACTAGCGGGGGCCCAAGAGACCCAGTACTTC.

The CDR3 loop is CASSQGQNTGELFF. The DNA for the CDR3 is TGTGCCAGCAGCCAAGGACAGAACACCGGGGAGCTGTTTTTT. The chain links TRBV11-2 to TRBJ2-2, with D perhaps TRBD1 (5 bases). Trimming removed 5 bases at V and 1 base at J, with 8 bases between. The CDR3 covers 14 residues. The germline gives CDR1 SGHAT, CDR2 FQNNGV.

The chain recombines TRBV5-8 with TRBJ1-4; D perhaps matches TRBD1 (5 bases). Germline values: CDR1 SGHTS, CDR2 YDEGEE. The V end was cut by 7 bases, the J end by 0 bases, with 13 bases between. The CDR3 spans 15 residues. The chain's CDR3 is CASGRVIATNEKLFF. In DNA, the CDR3 is TGTGCCAGCGGCAGGGTAATCGCAACTAATGAAAAACTGTTTTTT. The full variable domain, with the rest looked up from reference TRBV5-8 and TRBJ1-4, is EAGVTQSPTHLIKTRGQQATLRCSPISGHTSVYWYQQALGLGLQFLLWYDEGEERNRGNFPPRFSGRQFPNYSSELNVNALELEDSALYLCASGRVIATNEKLFFGSGTQLSVL.

V usage is TRBV5-1 and J usage is TRBJ2-7, with 8 bases aligning to TRBD1. V trimming: 5 bases; J trimming: 7 bases; junction bases outside the gene matches: 8. The germline V gene encodes CDR1 SGHRS and CDR2 YFSETQ. The CDR3 contains 13 residues. The CDR3 sequence is CASSRDRGEEQYF. The CDR3 nucleotides read TGCGCCAGCAGTCGAGACAGGGGTGAAGAGCAGTACTTC. Variable domain in full (rest from reference TRBV5-1 and TRBJ2-7): KAGVTQTPRYLIKTRGQQVTLSCSPISGHRSVSWYQQTPGQGLQFLFEYFSETQRNKGNFPGRFSGRQFSNSRSEMNVSTLELGDSALYLCASSRDRGEEQYFGPGTRLTVT.

The count of this clone is one. V usage is TRBV18 and J usage is TRBJ2-1; 9 bases line up with TRBD1. Germline CDR1 and CDR2: KGHSH and LQKENI. V was clipped by 4 bases and J by 9 bases; unmatched bases: 10. There are 15 residues in the CDR3. Here the CDR3 DNA reads TGTGCCAGCTCACTTGAACAGGGGGCAGTAAGTGAGCAGTTCTTC. Translation gives CASSLEQGAVSEQFF.

The chain recombines TRBV29-1 with TRBJ2-5, with TRBD1 matching 7 bases. Germline V CDR1 and CDR2: SQVTM, ANQGSEA. The CDR3 contains 12 residues. J lost 2 bases, V lost 5 bases, and 2 bases had no gene match. The CDR3 reads CSVSGQQETQYF. The CDR3 nucleotides read TGCAGCGTTTCGGGACAGCAAGAGACCCAGTACTTC. Based on the CDR3 plus reference TRBV29-1 and TRBJ2-5, the full variable domain is SAVISQKPSRDICQRGTSLTIQCQVDSQVTMMFWYRQQPGQSLTLIATANQGSEATYESGFVIDKFPISRPNLTFSTLTVSNMSPEDSSIYLCSVSGQQETQYFGPGTRLLVL.

CDR3 DNA: TGTGCCAGCAGCTTACAACGGACAAAAGGCTATAATTCACCCCTCCACTTT. Translation gives CASSLQRTKGYNSPLHF. The gene calls are TRBV7-2 and TRBJ1-6, with D perhaps matching TRBD1 (5 bases). The germline V gene has CDR1 SGHTA and CDR2 FQGNSA. The CDR3 has 17 amino acids. The ends were cut back, 2 bases at V and 3 bases at J, with 14 bases in the middle.

The chain carries TRBV29-1 and TRBJ2-5; TRBD2 matches at 8 bases. The CDR3 extends over 16 amino acids. CDR1 and CDR2 (germline): SQVTM, ANQGSEA. The V and J ends lost 7 bases and 3 bases, in that order; junction bases with no gene match: 16. CDR3 bases: TGCAGCGCCCGTCCCATCCAAGCGGGGGAAAAAGAGACCCAGTACTTC. This translates into CSARPIQAGEKETQYF.

The chain links TRBV5-4 to TRBJ1-2; D is undetermined. V was trimmed by 3 bases and J by 4 bases, leaving 13 bases between them. Germline CDR1 is SGHNT and CDR2 is YYREEE (reference sequence). There are 14 residues in the CDR3. The chain's CDR3 is CASSSYRVLYGYTF. The DNA of the CDR3 is TGTGCCAGCAGCTCCTACAGAGTCCTCTATGGCTACACCTTC.

The CDR3 DNA sequence: TGTGCCATCAGTGACCGAGACAGGGGCGGGGGTAAGCCCCAGCATTTT. As protein: CAISDRDRGGGKPQHF. V usage is TRBV10-3 and J usage is TRBJ1-5, with 8 nucleotides matching TRBD1. Per germline, CDR1 ENHRY and CDR2 SYGVKD. The CDR3 spans 16 residues. V shed 3 bases and J 8 bases; nucleotides not matched to a gene: 12.

This chain uses TRBV28 with TRBJ1-6, with 8 positions matching TRBD1. The CDR3 is 15 residues long. Germline lookup yields CDR1 MDHEN and CDR2 SYDVKM. V shed 3 bases, J shed 6 bases, and the junction held 4 bases outside the gene matches. Here the CDR3 reads CASSFGDRPNSPLHF. CDR3 in DNA: TGTGCCAGCAGTTTCGGGGACAGGCCTAATTCACCCCTCCACTTT.

J is TRBJ2-7 and V is TRBV2; 8 bases line up with TRBD1. Trimming cost V 5 bases and J 6 bases; bases outside gene matches: 6. Germline loops: CDR1 SNHLY, CDR2 FYNNEI. The CDR3 is 13 residues long. The CDR3, as DNA: TGTGCCAGCAGTAGGACAGGGTTCATCGAGCAGTACTTC. Its protein product is CASSRTGFIEQYF.

The CDR3 region is CASSISGGADTGELFF. Here the CDR3 DNA reads TGTGCCAGTAGTATTTCCGGGGGGGCCGACACCGGGGAGCTGTTTTTT. The chain carries TRBV19 and TRBJ2-2; 8 nucleotides align to TRBD2. The junction had 6 bases not matched to a gene; V was cut back by 3 bases and J by 3 bases. From germline, CDR1 is LNHDA and CDR2 SQIVND (reference sequence). The CDR3 runs 16 residues.

This rearrangement joins TRBV19 to TRBJ2-5, with 8 bases identical to TRBD1. This CDR3 has 15 amino acids. V lost 10 bases and J lost 5; bases outside the gene matches: 15. The germline gives CDR1 LNHDA, CDR2 SQIVND (reference sequence). The CDR3 DNA follows: TGTGCCACCCGACAGGGGCGGGTTGGGACGGAGACCCAGTACTTC. Translation: CATRQGRVGTETQYF.

V usage is TRBV9 and J usage is TRBJ1-2, with D possibly matching TRBD1 (5 bases). Germline-derived CDR1 and CDR2 are SGDLS and YYNGEE. V shed 6 bases and J shed 5 bases, with 17 bases lying between them. The CDR3 spans 14 residues. The CDR3 nucleotides are TGTGCCAGCACCCAGGGTTTGACGGTTTATGGCTACACCTTC. Translated: CASTQGLTVYGYTF.

The chain has TRBV7-2 and TRBJ1-2, with TRBD1 identical over 9 bases. This CDR3 is built from 14 residues. Germline V gene sequence: CDR1 SGHTA, CDR2 FQGNSA. Trimming at V came to 5 bases and at J to 8 bases, leaving 9 bases not matched to a gene. CDR3 sequence: CASSPILTGGGYTF. Written as DNA, the CDR3 is TGTGCCAGCAGCCCCATTTTGACAGGGGGAGGCTACACCTTC.

The chain joins TRBV19 to TRBJ2-1; 10 bases map to TRBD2. With 8 bases clipped from V and 4 bases from J, the junction kept 5 bases outside the gene matches. This CDR3 is 14 amino acids long. Germline V lookup: CDR1 LNHDA, CDR2 SQIVND (reference sequence). For the CDR3, the DNA is TGTGCCAGTGAAAGCGGGGGGGCTTACAATGAGCAGTTCTTC. Its translation: CASESGGAYNEQFF.

This chain joins TRBV5-1 and TRBJ2-7, with a tentative D call TRBD1 (6 bases). The V and J ends lost 6 bases and 7 bases respectively, with 20 bases between them. This CDR3 contains 14 residues. Germline V lookup: CDR1 SGHRS, CDR2 YFSETQ. CDR3 coding DNA: TGCGCCAGCAATAGGGACACCCCTTCAGAGGAGCAGTACTTC. Translating it yields CASNRDTPSEEQYF. Using reference TRBV5-1 and TRBJ2-7 for the parts outside the CDR3, the full variable domain is KAGVTQTPRYLIKTRGQQVTLSCSPISGHRSVSWYQQTPGQGLQFLFEYFSETQRNKGNFPGRFSGRQFSNSRSEMNVSTLELGDSALYLCASNRDTPSEEQYFGPGTRLTVT.

This clone was recorded a few times. The gene calls are TRBV6-2 or TRBV6-3 and TRBJ1-1, with D perhaps TRBD1 (6 bases). V shed 6 bases and J shed 11 bases, with 22 bases lying between them. The CDR3 has 14 amino acids. Germline V lookup: CDR1 MNHEY, CDR2 SVGEGT. The CDR3 DNA follows: TGTGCCAGCAGCCTCGCCGGGACAACCAAATTCGCTTTCTTT. This gives the protein CASSLAGTTKFAFF.

The chain carries TRBV21-1 and TRBJ1-1; the table assigns TRBD1, which was not confirmed against the DNA. TRBV21-1 is termed a pseudogene. This CDR3 has 16 amino acids. CDR3: CASIHPGTERNTEAFF. The CDR3 nucleotides read TGTGCCAGCATTCATCCCGGGACAGAAAGGAACACTGAAGCTTTCTTT.